The present entry profiles one T cell receptor beta chain with its context. The data stem from a study of cytomegalovirus exposure and HLA in healthy donors. Data came from immunoSEQ multiplex PCR; TCRdb stores just in-frame clones and leaves some out. The sample shows 100,000 to 150,000 clones, under 90% of them seen only once. The CDR3 runs 14 residues. CDR1 is SGHVS and CDR2 is FNYEAQ in the germline V gene. V was clipped by 1 base and J by 4 bases, with 10 bases between them. This sequence originates from a man aged 25 to 45 in good health and CMV-seronegative. V usage is TRBV7-6 and J usage is TRBJ1-1, with D possibly TRBD1 on 5 matching bases. Source material: PBMCs. Here the CDR3 reads CASSLGGVFTEAFF. CDR3 in DNA: TGTGCCAGCAGCTTAGGGGGCGTATTCACTGAAGCTTTCTTT.